The entry that follows covers one T cell receptor (beta chain) sequence. The antigen is unknown. The sample is drawn from a study of OX40 agonist ivuxolimab in advanced cancers. Unmatched junction bases numbered 8, after V lost 5 bases and J lost 1 base. The CDR3 contains 16 residues. Germline lookup yields CDR1 SGHTA and CDR2 FQGTGA. Study-wide points: The mean number of expanded clones was higher in CD8+ T cells than in CD4+.

Profiled with immunoSEQ multiplex PCR; TCRdb holds only in-frame clones, not every one. The sample includes about 80,000 clones, around 90% of them seen just once. This receptor was taken from an adult with an advanced solid tumor such as melanoma, head and neck, liver or kidney cancer. The gene calls are TRBV7-3 and TRBJ2-5; 9 nucleotides match TRBD2. The sequencing here drew on CD4+ or CD8+ T cells sorted from blood, taken in a trial of the OX40 agonist ivuxolimab. The CDR3 sequence is CASSPGREGAQETQYF. The CDR3, as DNA: TGTGCCAGCAGCCCAGGGCGGGAGGGAGCCCAAGAGACCCAGTACTTC.